What follows are 2 T cell receptor beta chains derived from one specimen sequenced in a study of post-analysis software for immune sequencing data. Overall study findings and caveats: When patients were compared with controls, a handful of TRBV segments were more frequent, TRBV5-6, TRBV5-1 and TRBV20-1 among them.

Libraries were made from TCR beta cDNA, and they carried unique molecular identifiers. TCRdb re-analysed the PCR reads in MiXCR, keeping a single row per CDR3 protein. The table lists 170,000 or so distinct CDR3 sequences, over 25% of them singletons. Which antigens these TCRs recognize remains unknown. Sample: blood. The source is a girl aged 5-17 years with multiple sclerosis.

In DNA, the CDR3 is TGCAGCGTTCTTGGGTTTGTGAGTGTGAACACTGAAGCTTTCTTT. Amino acid sequence: CSVLGFVSVNTEAFF. V and J are TRBV29-1 and TRBJ1-1; no firm D call. The length of the CDR3 is 15 residues. CDR1 and CDR2 from the germline V gene are SQVTM and ANQGSEA. Trimming pared 5 bases from V and 0 bases from J, leaving 16 bases between.

In its sample, this clonotype was seen many times. V usage is TRBV12-3 or TRBV12-4 and J usage is TRBJ1-1; TRBD1 matches 8 bases. V was clipped by 6 bases and J by 2 bases; unmatched bases: 8. The CDR3 has 15 amino acids. The CDR3 region is CASRYRGEPNTEAFF. CDR3 sequence (DNA): TGTGCCAGCAGATACAGGGGGGAGCCCAACACTGAAGCTTTCTTT.